In this sample, the clone carrying this TCR beta chain turned up a few times. The antigen is undetermined. TCRdb ran MiXCR on the 5' RACE reads and lists one entry per CDR3 protein. This table has 550,000 to 600,000 distinct CDR3 sequences, 15% to 20% appearing once. The CDR3 has 15 amino acids. Germline CDR1 is SGHRS and CDR2 is YFSETQ. Trimming left V 6 bases short and J 1 base short, with 16 bases between. The record originates from a study of T-cell memory formation after mild COVID-19. The study's findings and limits: Among contracting clones, CD4+ were mainly CM/EM and CD8+ enriched in EMRA. CD4+ bias marked clones expanding day 15 to 37, unlike balanced contracting clones.

This receptor was obtained from an adult woman who had mild COVID-19 (a few samples of this study predate the infection). Cell type and time point are not known. The chain joins TRBV5-1 to TRBJ1-1; TRBD1 might be the D (5 bases). The sample was PBMCs or a T cell subset sorted from them (not recorded which). Here the CDR3 reads CASKGARGANTEAFF. In DNA, the CDR3 is TGCGCCAGCAAAGGGGCCCGAGGGGCGAACACTGAAGCTTTCTTT.